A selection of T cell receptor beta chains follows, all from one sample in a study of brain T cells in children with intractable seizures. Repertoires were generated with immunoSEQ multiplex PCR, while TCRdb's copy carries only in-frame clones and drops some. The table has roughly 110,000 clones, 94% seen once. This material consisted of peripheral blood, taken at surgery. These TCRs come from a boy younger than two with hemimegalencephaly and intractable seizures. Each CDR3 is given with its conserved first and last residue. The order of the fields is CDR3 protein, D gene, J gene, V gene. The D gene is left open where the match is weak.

CDR3 protein: CASRRDPTDTQYF
D gene: -
J gene: TRBJ2-3
V gene: TRBV6-6

CDR3 protein: CASSLKRKTGELFF
D gene: -
J gene: TRBJ2-2
V gene: TRBV6-5

CDR3 protein: CASSSNRQETQYF
D gene: -
J gene: TRBJ2-5
V gene: TRBV27

CDR3 protein: CASSPRQGRNGYTF
D gene: TRBD1
J gene: TRBJ1-2
V gene: TRBV7-3

CDR3 protein: CASSYSQGNRNTIYF
D gene: -
J gene: TRBJ1-3
V gene: TRBV6-6

CDR3 protein: CSVDRGPGNIQYF
D gene: -
J gene: TRBJ2-4
V gene: TRBV29-1

CDR3 protein: CASSSPGTRWAGELFF
D gene: TRBD2
J gene: TRBJ2-2
V gene: TRBV28

CDR3 protein: CASSVKTGTDEQYF
D gene: -
J gene: TRBJ2-7
V gene: TRBV18

CDR3 protein: CASSRGWNTGELFF
D gene: -
J gene: TRBJ2-2
V gene: TRBV6-5

CDR3 protein: CASSEEGVGFF
D gene: -
J gene: TRBJ1-4
V gene: TRBV2

CDR3 protein: CASSPPGSNEQFF
D gene: -
J gene: TRBJ2-1
V gene: TRBV7-3

CDR3 protein: CASSPTGHEQFF
D gene: -
J gene: TRBJ2-1
V gene: TRBV19

CDR3 protein: CASSFGRRIRGEEQYF
D gene: TRBD2
J gene: TRBJ2-3
V gene: TRBV28

CDR3 protein: CASSGPGNGYTF
D gene: -
J gene: TRBJ1-2
V gene: TRBV6-4

CDR3 protein: CASSRDSSYNEQFF
D gene: TRBD1
J gene: TRBJ2-1
V gene: TRBV18

CDR3 protein: CASSSEGDYGYTF
D gene: -
J gene: TRBJ1-2
V gene: TRBV6-5

CDR3 protein: CASSPRGAGVQETQYF
D gene: TRBD2
J gene: TRBJ2-5
V gene: TRBV9

CDR3 protein: CASFGRLYEQYF
D gene: -
J gene: TRBJ2-7
V gene: TRBV6-5

CDR3 protein: CASSPRFGLAGYNEQFF
D gene: TRBD2
J gene: TRBJ2-1
V gene: TRBV7-2

CDR3 protein: CASLPGLQETQYF
D gene: -
J gene: TRBJ2-5
V gene: TRBV2

CDR3 protein: CASSPPGRGETQYF
D gene: TRBD1
J gene: TRBJ2-5
V gene: TRBV18

CDR3 protein: CASSQDWRSGSAGYEQYF
D gene: TRBD2
J gene: TRBJ2-7
V gene: TRBV4-1